This T cell receptor (beta chain) emerged from a study of Ad26.COV2.S vaccination and SARS-CoV-2 variants. At the level of the study: Doses of Ad26.COV2.S were injected into muscle once or twice, 56 days apart. Study-level points and caveats: Reportedly, spike-specific CD8+ and CD4+ T cell responses achieved substantial breadth once vaccination had taken place. Vaccine recipients had higher spike-specific TCR breadth than placebo recipients. Breadth of non-spike TCRs did not differ between vaccinees and placebo recipients.

Indicated treatment: about 20 received Ad26.COV2.S at low or high dose, single or two shots; five or six received placebo; per-sample allocation not given. Sampling occurred on day 63 after the first vaccine or placebo injection. In the case of this clone: Its antigen is not known. The same CDR3 also results from other DNA sequences found in this sample.

Germline lookup yields CDR1 LNHNV and CDR2 YYDKDF (reference sequence). V was trimmed by 4 bases and J by 4 bases, leaving 13 bases between them. The CDR3 covers 14 residues. Data came from immunoSEQ multiplex PCR; TCRdb stores just in-frame clones and leaves some out. The sample lists about 350,000 clones, 70% to 90% occurring once. The material was peripheral blood, obtained in a trial of Ad26.COV2.S vaccine versus placebo. This sequence originates from a person aged 18 to 65 who received the Ad26.COV2.S COVID-19 vaccine or a placebo. The rearrangement uses TRBV15 and TRBJ1-2; a possible D gene is TRBD1 (5 bases). In DNA, the CDR3 is TGTGCCACCAGCATCGCCAGGGTTGGCTATGGCTACACCTTC. Its translation: CATSIARVGYGYTF. The entire variable domain, with the rest obtained from reference TRBV15 and TRBJ1-2, is as follows: DAMVIQNPRYQVTQFGKPVTLSCSQTLNHNVMYWYQQKSSQAPKLLFHYYDKDFNNEADTPDNFQSRRPNTSFCFLDIRSPGLGDTAMYLCATSIARVGYGYTFGSGTRLTVV.